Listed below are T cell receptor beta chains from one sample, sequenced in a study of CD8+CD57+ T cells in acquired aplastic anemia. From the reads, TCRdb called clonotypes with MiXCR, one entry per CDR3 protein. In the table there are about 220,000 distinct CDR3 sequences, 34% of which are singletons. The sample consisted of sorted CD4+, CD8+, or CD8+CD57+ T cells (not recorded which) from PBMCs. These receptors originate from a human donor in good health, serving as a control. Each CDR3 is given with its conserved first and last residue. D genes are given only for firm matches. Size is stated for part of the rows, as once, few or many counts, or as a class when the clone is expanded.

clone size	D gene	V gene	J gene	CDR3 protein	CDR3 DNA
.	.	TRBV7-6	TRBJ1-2	CASSPTRGPRSNGYTF	TGTGCCAGCAGCCCAACACGAGGCCCCCGGTCGAATGGCTACACCTTC
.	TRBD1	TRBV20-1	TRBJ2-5	CSATQGATQYF	TGCAGTGCTACGCAGGGGGCTACCCAGTACTTC
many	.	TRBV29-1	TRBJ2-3	CSGSLPGTDTQYF	TGCAGCGGTTCTTTGCCCGGCACAGATACGCAGTATTTT
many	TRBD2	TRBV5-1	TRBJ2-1	CASSPFSGSYNEQFF	TGCGCCAGCAGCCCTTTTAGCGGGAGTTACAATGAGCAGTTCTTC
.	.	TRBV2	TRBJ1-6	CASYSNLGPLHF	TGTGCCAGCTACAGCAACTTAGGACCCCTCCACTTT
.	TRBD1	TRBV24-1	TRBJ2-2	CATSDEDRGDTGELFF	TGTGCCACCAGTGATGAGGACAGGGGGGACACCGGGGAGCTGTTTTTT
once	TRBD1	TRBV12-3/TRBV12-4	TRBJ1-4	CASGGQGVLEKLFF	TGTGCCAGCGGGGGACAGGGGGTGTTAGAAAAACTGTTTTTT
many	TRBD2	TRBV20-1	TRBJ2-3	CSAREAGVRTDTQYF	TGCAGTGCTAGGGAAGCGGGAGTCAGGACAGATACGCAGTATTTT
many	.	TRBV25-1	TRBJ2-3	CASSDARSADTQYF	TGTGCCAGCAGTGATGCGAGATCGGCAGATACGCAGTATTTT
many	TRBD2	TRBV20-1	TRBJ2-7	CSAVPSGRISYEQYF	TGCAGTGCTGTTCCTAGCGGGAGGATTTCCTACGAGCAGTACTTC
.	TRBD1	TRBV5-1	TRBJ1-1	CASSAGGAGNTEAFF	TGCGCCAGCAGCGCAGGGGGCGCGGGGAACACTGAAGCTTTCTTT
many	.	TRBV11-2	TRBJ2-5	CASSRNFQGLETQYF	TGTGCCAGCAGCCGTAATTTTCAGGGATTAGAGACCCAGTACTTC
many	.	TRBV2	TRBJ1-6	CASTTDYNSPLHF	TGTGCCAGCACGACGGATTATAATTCACCCCTCCACTTT
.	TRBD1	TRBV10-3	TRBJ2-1	CAISDRDTYNEQFF	TGTGCCATCAGCGACAGGGACACCTACAATGAGCAGTTCTTC
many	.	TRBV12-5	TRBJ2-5	CASGLDGGRETQYF	TGTGCTAGTGGTTTGGACGGAGGTAGAGAGACCCAGTACTTC
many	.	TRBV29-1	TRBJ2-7	CSVGLGPGWEQYF	TGCAGCGTGGGGCTTGGCCCGGGGTGGGAGCAGTACTTC
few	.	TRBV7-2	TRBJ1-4	CASRIGEKLFF	TGTGCCAGCAGGATAGGAGAAAAACTGTTTTTT
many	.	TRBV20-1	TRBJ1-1	CSALSAMNTEAFF	TGCAGTGCTCTCTCAGCCATGAACACTGAAGCTTTCTTT
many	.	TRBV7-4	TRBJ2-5	CASSSLLRHVLQETQYF	TGTGCCAGCAGCTCCCTCCTTAGGCACGTACTCCAAGAGACCCAGTACTTC
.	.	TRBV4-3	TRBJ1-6	CASSQDVYSYNSPLHF	TGCGCCAGCAGCCAAGATGTCTACTCCTATAATTCACCCCTCCACTTT
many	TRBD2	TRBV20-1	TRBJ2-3	CSARVWIAGDTQYF	TGCAGTGCTAGAGTTTGGATAGCGGGAGATACGCAGTATTTT
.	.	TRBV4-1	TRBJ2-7	CASSQGLTGSGGALGEQYF	TGCGCCAGCAGCCAAGGGCTAACAGGGTCAGGTGGGGCCTTGGGGGAGCAGTACTTC
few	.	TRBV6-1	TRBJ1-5	CASSLEVGFRLGQPQHF	TGTGCCAGCAGCCTAGAGGTGGGTTTTCGACTGGGTCAGCCCCAGCATTTT
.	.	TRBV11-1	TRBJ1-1	CASSLAGGQRRNTEAFF	TGTGCCAGCAGCTTAGCGGGGGGGCAGAGAAGAAACACTGAAGCTTTCTTT
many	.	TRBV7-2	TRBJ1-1	CASSKGWGSTEAFF	TGTGCCAGCAGCAAGGGGTGGGGGAGCACTGAAGCTTTCTTT
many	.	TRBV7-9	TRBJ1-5	CASSSDGSQPQHF	TGTGCCAGCAGCTCGGATGGAAGTCAGCCCCAGCATTTT
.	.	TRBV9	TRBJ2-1	CASSVADYNEQFF	TGTGCCAGCAGCGTAGCGGATTACAATGAGCAGTTCTTC
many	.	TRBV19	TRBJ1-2	CASSIDSAVGGYTF	TGTGCCAGTAGTATAGATTCCGCGGTGGGAGGATACACCTTC
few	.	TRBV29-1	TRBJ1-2	CSVEGQGRETF	TGCAGCGTTGAAGGTCAGGGGAGGGAGACCTTC
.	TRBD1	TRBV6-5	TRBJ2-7	CARSLAGGYEQYF	TGTGCCCGCAGTTTGGCAGGGGGTTACGAGCAGTACTTC
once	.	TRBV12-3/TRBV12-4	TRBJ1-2	CASSLSLGNGYTF	TGTGCCAGCAGTTTATCGTTGGGAAATGGCTACACCTTC
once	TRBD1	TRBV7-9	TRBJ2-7	CASSLGSGTGAKQYF	TGTGCCAGCAGCTTAGGTTCGGGGACAGGGGCCAAGCAGTACTTC
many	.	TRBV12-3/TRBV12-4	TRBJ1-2	CASSFEGGGYTF	TGTGCCAGCAGTTTCGAGGGCGGCGGCTACACCTTC
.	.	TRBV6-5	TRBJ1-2	CASSYSLLGTYGYTF	TGTGCCAGCAGTTACTCGCTTTTAGGGACCTATGGCTACACCTTC